This T cell receptor (beta chain) was recorded in a study of T cells in Graves' hyperthyroidism and ophthalmopathy (dated by TCRdb to the late 2010s). General notes on the study: Peripheral blood was collected at initial diagnosis, before any treatment. The paper reports TCR Vbeta CDR3 sequencing of some 140 peripheral blood samples: under 45 ophthalmopathy, approximately 74 hyperthyroidism and approximately 17 progressor patients. Following sampling, methimazole starting at 30 mg daily was given to hyperthyroidism patients, and high-dose intravenous methylprednisolone was given to ophthalmopathy patients. For training and testing, the 80 to 100 patients in the discovery cohort were randomly divided in a 7:3 ratio. Prospective prediction of ophthalmopathy was tested in an independent validation cohort of about 19 hyperthyroidism patients and some 17 patients who later progressed to ophthalmopathy. To identify TCR V-J signatures that set the groups apart, the researchers used a discovery cohort of 90 to 100 patients, made up of 40 to 45 with Graves' ophthalmopathy and 57 with stable Graves' hyperthyroidism. In addition, the study compared T-cell repertoires in thyroid tissue and in blood from a handful of Graves' hyperthyroidism patients.

Summary of the overall study and its limitations: Sample size was not statistically predetermined, and investigators were not blinded to group allocation. In validation, progression to ophthalmopathy was predicted by the model with nearly 71% sensitivity and nearly 75% specificity, a median of roughly six months before onset. Blood samples also contained most of the expanded thyroid clonotypes (frequency above 0.001), which suggests that blood repertoires may reflect thyroid immune responses. A 13 V-J signature model separated ophthalmopathy from stable hyperthyroidism, with nearly 90% sensitivity and about 81% specificity in cross-validation and 80%/75% in testing.

Ophthalmopathy patients had moderately to severely active disease, Clinical Activity Score of at least 3, NOSPECS grade of at least 4, and duration under 3 months. Patients with uncontrolled infections, other autoimmune diseases, pregnancy or lactation were excluded. Diagnoses relied on clinical symptoms, serum thyroxine and TRAb, thyroid ultrasound and orbital computed tomography. PBMCs were separated from roughly 10 ml of fresh peripheral blood using Ficoll-Paque density gradient centrifugation. Total RNA was extracted using Trizol reagent, and RNA quality was assessed on an Agilent 2100 Bioanalyzer. There are many counts of this clonotype. It has no known antigen specificity. One base away there is no much larger clone; base qualities are not given. V drops 6 bases and J drops 5 bases, leaving 11 bases in between. The CDR3 spans 12 residues, from the cysteine through the phenylalanine. Only CDR3 DNA is held: 36 bases, read in frame from base 1. Taken from the germline V gene, the CDR1 and CDR2 loops are MDHEN and SYDVKM.

The TCR beta CDR3 regions were amplified from the RNA transcripts. The first round of RT-PCR for the TCR CDR3 was performed with the HTBI primer set and the Qiagen OneStep RT-PCR kit. Libraries were constructed in a second round of multiplex PCR, after which size selection and purification were carried out. Paired-end sequencing of the libraries was performed with 100 bp reads on an Illumina HiSeq2000. Per the source publication's procedure: SOAPnuke was used to process the raw data, removing reads that contained adapters or uncalled bases, had a mean Phred below 15, or lacked an exact match to the constant primer or identifier. COPE v1.2.5 was used to merge high-quality paired reads, and clonotypes were defined as unique nucleotide sequences. MiTCR v1.1 was used to align clonotypes to the IMGT TRBV, TRBD and TRBJ reference segments. Analysis was restricted to V-J combinations with a frequency above 0.0001, which covered 98% to 99.2% of repertoires. A TCS score was defined as the ratio between F50 (clonal expansion) and ExV (chaos), using BLOSUM62-based TCRdist between CDR3 peptides within each V-J. Welch's t-statistics and random forest reduced around 520 V-J features to fewer than 15, which were used in a naive Bayes classifier (R e1071). Thyroid-blood repertoire similarity was quantified with the Morisita-Horn index. TCRdb reran the public reads through fastp at Q25 and MiXCR, keeping productive beta chains. Identical CDR3 proteins give one entry, which carries the most common genes and DNA. V and J calls and clone size were set by TCRdb, not the authors. Across this sample there are fewer than 650,000 distinct CDR3 sequences, with roughly 14% seen only once. The ten largest make up 3.5% to 4.5% of the sample.

This receptor was taken from a woman between 40 and 55 years old with Graves' ophthalmopathy. Input material: blood. The sequence links TRBV28 to TRBJ2-7; TRBD1 is a weak D gene call, 5 bases matching. The DNA sequence follows: TGTGCCAGCAGACCAAACAGGAACGAGCAGTACTTC. Its product reads: CASRPNRNEQYF.